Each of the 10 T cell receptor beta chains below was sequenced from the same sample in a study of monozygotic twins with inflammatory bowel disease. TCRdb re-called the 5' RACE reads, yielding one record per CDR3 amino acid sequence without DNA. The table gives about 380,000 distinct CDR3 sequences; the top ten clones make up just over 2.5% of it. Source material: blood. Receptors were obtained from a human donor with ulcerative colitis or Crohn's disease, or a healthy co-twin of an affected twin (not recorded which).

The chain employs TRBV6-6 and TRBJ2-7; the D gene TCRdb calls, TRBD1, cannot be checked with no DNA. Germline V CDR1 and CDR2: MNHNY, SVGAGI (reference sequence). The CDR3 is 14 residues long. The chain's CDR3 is CASSSQTGFHEQYF.

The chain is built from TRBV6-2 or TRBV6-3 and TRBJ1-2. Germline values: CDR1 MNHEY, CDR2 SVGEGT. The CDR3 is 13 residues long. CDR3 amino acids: CASRLGSPYGYTF.

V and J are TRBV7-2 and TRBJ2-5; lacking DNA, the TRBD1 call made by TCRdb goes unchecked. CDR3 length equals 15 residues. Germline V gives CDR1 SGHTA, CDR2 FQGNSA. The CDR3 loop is CASSPQWGRQETQYF.

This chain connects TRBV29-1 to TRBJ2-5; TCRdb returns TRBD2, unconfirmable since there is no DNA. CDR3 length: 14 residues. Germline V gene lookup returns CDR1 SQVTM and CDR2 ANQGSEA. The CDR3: CSVDMAGGGETQYF. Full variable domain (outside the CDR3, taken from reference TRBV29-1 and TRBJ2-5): SAVISQKPSRDICQRGTSLTIQCQVDSQVTMMFWYRQQPGQSLTLIATANQGSEATYESGFVIDKFPISRPNLTFSTLTVSNMSPEDSSIYLCSVDMAGGGETQYFGPGTRLLVL.

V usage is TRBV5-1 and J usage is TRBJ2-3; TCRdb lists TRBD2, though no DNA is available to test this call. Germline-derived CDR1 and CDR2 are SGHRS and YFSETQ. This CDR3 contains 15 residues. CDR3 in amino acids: CASSLAAGGLDTQYF.

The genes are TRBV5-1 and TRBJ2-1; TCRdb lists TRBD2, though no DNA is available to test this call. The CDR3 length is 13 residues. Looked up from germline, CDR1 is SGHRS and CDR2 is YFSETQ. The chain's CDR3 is CASSWGTRNEQFF.

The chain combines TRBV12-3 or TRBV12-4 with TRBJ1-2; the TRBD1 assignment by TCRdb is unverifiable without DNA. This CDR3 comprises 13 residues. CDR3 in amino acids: CASSLVGQGKVTF.

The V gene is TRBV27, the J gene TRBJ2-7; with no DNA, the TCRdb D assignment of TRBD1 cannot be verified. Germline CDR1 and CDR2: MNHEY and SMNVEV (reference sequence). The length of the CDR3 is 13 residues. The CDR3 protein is CASKGTKAYEQYF.

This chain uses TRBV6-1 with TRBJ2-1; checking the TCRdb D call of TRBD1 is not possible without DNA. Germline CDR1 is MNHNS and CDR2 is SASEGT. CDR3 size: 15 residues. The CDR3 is CASRRDRGSYNEQFF.

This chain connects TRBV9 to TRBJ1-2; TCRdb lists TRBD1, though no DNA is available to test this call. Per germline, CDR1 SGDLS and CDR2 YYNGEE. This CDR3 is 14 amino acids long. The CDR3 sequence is CASSVGDKAYGYTF.